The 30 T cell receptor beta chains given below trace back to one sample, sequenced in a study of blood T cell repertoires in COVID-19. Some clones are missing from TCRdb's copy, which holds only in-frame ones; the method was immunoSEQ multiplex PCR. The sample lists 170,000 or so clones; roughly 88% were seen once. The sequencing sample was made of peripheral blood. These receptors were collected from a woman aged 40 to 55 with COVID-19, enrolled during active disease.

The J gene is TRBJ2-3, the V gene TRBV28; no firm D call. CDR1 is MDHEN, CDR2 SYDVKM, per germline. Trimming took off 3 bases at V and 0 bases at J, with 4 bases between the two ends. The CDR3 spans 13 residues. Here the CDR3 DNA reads TGTGCCAGCAGTTTTCAGAGCACAGATACGCAGTATTTT. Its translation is CASSFQSTDTQYF. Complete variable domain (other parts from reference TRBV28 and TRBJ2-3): DVKVTQSSRYLVKRTGEKVFLECVQDMDHENMFWYRQDPGLGLRLIYFSYDVKMKEKGDIPEGYSVSREKKERFSLILESASTNQTSMYLCASSFQSTDTQYFGPGTRLTVL.

CDR3: CASSGLWTSGANEQFF. CDR3 coding DNA: TGTGCCAGCAGTGGGCTTTGGACTAGCGGGGCCAATGAGCAGTTCTTC. The V call is TRBV6-1, the J call TRBJ2-1; 12 bases fit TRBD2. In germline, CDR1 is MNHNS, CDR2 SASEGT. The CDR3 loop spans 16 amino acids. The junction had 7 bases not matched to a gene; V was cut back by 4 bases and J by 6 bases.

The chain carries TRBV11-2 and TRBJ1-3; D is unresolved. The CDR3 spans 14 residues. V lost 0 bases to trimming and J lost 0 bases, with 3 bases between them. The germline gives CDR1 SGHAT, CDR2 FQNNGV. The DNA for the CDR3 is TGTGCCAGCAGCTTAGAGAGCTCTGGAAACACCATATATTTT. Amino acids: CASSLESSGNTIYF.

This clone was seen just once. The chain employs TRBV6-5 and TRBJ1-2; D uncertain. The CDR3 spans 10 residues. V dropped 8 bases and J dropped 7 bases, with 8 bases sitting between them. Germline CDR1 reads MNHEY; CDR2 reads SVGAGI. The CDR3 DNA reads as TGTGCCAGCGTCTCCGTTGGCTACACCTTC. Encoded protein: CASVSVGYTF.

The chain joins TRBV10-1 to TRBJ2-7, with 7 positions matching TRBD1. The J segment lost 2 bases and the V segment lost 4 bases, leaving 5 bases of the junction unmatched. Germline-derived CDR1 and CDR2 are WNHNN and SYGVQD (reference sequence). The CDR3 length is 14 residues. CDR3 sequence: CASSARDRTYEQYF. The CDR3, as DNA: TGCGCCAGCAGTGCCAGGGACAGAACCTACGAGCAGTACTTC.

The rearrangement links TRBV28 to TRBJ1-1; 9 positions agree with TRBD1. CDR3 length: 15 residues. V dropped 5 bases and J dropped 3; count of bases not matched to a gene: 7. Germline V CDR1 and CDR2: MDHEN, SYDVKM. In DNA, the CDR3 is TGTGCCAGCAGTCCACACAGGGGGCAGGACACTGAAGCTTTCTTT. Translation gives CASSPHRGQDTEAFF.

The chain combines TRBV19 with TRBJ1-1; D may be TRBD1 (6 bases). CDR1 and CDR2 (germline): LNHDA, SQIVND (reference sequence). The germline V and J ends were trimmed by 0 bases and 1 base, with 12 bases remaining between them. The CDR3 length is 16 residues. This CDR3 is CASSIDRGGANTEAFF. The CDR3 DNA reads TGTGCCAGTAGTATAGATCGAGGGGGGGCGAACACTGAAGCTTTCTTT.

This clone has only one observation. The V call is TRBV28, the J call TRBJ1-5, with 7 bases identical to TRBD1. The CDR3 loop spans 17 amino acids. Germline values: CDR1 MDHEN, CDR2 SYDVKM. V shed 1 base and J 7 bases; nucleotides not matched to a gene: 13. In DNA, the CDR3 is TGTGCCAGCAGTTTATTCCCAAGGACAGGTCAAGGGCAGCCCCAGCATTTT. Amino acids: CASSLFPRTGQGQPQHF.

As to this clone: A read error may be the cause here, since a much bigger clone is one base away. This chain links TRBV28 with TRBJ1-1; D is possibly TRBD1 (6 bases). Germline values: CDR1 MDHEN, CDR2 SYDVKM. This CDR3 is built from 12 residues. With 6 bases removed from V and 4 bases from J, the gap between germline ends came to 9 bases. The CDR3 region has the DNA TGTGCCAGCAGGCAAGGGGGCACTGAAGCTTTCTTT. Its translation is CASRQGGTEAFF.

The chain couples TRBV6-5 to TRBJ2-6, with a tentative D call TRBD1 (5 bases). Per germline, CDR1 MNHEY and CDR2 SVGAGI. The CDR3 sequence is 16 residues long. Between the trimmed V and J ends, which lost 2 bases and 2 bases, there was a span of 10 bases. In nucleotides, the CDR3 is TGTGCCAGCAGTTACACCTCAGGGACTGGGGCCAACGTCCTGACTTTC. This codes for CASSYTSGTGANVLTF.

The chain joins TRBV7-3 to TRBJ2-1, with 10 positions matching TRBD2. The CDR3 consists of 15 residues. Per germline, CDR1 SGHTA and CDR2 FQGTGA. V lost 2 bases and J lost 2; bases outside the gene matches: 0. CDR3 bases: TGTGCCAGCAGCTTACTAGCGGGAGCCTACAATGAGCAGTTCTTC. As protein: CASSLLAGAYNEQFF.

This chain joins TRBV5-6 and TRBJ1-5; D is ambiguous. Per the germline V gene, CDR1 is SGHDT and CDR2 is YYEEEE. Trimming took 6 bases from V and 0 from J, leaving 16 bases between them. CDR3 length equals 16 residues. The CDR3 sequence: CASTSRAAFSNQPQHF. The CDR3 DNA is TGTGCCAGCACCTCGCGGGCAGCTTTTAGCAATCAGCCCCAGCATTTT.

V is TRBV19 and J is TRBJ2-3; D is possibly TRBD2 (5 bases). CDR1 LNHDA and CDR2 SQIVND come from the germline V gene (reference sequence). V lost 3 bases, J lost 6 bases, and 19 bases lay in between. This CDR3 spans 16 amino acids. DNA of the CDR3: TGTGCCAGTAGTATGACGGGGAGCGCCCCACCCGATACGCAGTATTTT. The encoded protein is CASSMTGSAPPDTQYF. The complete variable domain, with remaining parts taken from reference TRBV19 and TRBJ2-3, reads DGGITQSPKYLFRKEGQNVTLSCEQNLNHDAMYWYRQDPGQGLRLIYYSQIVNDFQKGDIAEGYSVSREKKESFPLTVTSAQKNPTAFYLCASSMTGSAPPDTQYFGPGTRLTVL.

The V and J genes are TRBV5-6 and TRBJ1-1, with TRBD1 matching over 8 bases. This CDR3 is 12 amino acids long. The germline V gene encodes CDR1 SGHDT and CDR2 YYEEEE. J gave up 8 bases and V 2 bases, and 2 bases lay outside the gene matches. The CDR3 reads CASSLGQGEAFF. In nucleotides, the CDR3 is TGTGCCAGCAGCTTAGGACAGGGCGAAGCTTTCTTT.

Here the CDR3 reads CASAASGYEQYF. The CDR3 region has the DNA TGTGCCAGCGCGGCCTCCGGGTACGAGCAGTACTTC. The V call is TRBV7-6, the J call TRBJ2-7; D gene uncertain. The CDR3 has 12 amino acids. The V gene's germline CDR1 is SGHVS and CDR2 FNYEAQ. V gave up 8 bases and J gave up 4 bases, with 12 bases separating them.

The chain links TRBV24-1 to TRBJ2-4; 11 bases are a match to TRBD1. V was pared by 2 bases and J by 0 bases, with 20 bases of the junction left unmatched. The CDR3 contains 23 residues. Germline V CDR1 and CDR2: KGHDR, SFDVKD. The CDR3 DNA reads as TGTGCCACCAGTGATTCTCTTGCCACGAGGGACAGGGGGGACCTCTTAGCCAAAAACATTCAGTACTTC. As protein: CATSDSLATRDRGDLLAKNIQYF.

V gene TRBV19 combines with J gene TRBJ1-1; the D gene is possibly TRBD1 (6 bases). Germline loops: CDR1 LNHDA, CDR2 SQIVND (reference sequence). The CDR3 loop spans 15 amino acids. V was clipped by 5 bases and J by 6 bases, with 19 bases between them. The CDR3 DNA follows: TGTGCCAGTAGTCAAGGGGGTATTGGGCTTGCTGAAGCTTTCTTT. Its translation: CASSQGGIGLAEAFF.

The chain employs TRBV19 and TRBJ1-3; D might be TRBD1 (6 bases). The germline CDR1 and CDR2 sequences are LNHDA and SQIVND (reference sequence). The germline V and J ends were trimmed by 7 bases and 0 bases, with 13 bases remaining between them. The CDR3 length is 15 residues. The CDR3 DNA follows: TGTGCCAGTAACCCCTCGGACAGCTCTGGAAACACCATATATTTT. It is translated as CASNPSDSSGNTIYF.

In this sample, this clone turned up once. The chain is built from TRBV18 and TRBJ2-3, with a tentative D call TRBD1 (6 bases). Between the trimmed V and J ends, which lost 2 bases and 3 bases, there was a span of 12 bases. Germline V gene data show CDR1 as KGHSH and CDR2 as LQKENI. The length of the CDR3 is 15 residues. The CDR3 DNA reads TGTGCCAGCTCACCAAGCCAGGGGTGGACAGATACGCAGTATTTT. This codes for CASSPSQGWTDTQYF.

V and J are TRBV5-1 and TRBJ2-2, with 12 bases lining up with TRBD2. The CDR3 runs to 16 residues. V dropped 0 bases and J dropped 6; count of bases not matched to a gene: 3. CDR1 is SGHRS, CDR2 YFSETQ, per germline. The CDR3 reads CASSLVTSGSSGELFF. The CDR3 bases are TGCGCCAGCAGCTTGGTGACTAGCGGGAGTTCCGGGGAGCTGTTTTTT.

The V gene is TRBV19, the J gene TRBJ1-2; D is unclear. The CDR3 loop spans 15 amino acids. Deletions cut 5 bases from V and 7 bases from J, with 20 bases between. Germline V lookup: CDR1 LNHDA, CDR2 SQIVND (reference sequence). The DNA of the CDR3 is TGTGCCAGTAGTCCGGATGCGAGGAGATTGCGTGGCTACACCTTC. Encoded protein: CASSPDARRLRGYTF.

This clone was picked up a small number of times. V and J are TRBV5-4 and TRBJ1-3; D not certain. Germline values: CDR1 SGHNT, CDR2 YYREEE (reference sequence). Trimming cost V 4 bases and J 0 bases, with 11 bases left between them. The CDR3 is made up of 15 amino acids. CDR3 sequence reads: CASSPTPSSGNTIYF. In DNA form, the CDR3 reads TGTGCCAGCAGCCCCACCCCGAGCTCTGGAAACACCATATATTTT.

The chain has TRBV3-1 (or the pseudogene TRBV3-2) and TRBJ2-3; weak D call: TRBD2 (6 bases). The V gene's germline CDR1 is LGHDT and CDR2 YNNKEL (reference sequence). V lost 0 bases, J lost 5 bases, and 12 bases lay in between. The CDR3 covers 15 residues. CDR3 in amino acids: CASSQDWRGEDTQYF. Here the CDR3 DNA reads TGTGCCAGCAGCCAAGATTGGCGGGGAGAAGATACGCAGTATTTT.

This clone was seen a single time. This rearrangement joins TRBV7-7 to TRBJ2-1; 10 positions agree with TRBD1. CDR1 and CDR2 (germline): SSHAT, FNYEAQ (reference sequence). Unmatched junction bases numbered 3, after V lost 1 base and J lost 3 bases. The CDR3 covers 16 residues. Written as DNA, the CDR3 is TGTGCCAGCAGCTTAGGAGGACAGGGGGGCTACAATGAGCAGTTCTTC. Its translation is CASSLGGQGGYNEQFF.

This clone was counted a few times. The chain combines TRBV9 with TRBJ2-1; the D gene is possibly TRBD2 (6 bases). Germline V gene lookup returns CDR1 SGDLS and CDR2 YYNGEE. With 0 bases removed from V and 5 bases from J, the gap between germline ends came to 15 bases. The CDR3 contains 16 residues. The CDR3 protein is CASSVDPRGKDNEQFF. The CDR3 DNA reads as TGTGCCAGCAGCGTAGACCCGCGGGGTAAAGACAATGAGCAGTTCTTC.

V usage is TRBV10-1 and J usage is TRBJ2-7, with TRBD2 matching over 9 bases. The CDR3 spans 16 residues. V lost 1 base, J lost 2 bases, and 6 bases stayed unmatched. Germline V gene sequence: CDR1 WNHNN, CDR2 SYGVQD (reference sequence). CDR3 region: CASSEWEASGTYEQYF. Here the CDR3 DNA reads TGCGCCAGCAGTGAGTGGGAGGCTAGCGGGACCTACGAGCAGTACTTC.

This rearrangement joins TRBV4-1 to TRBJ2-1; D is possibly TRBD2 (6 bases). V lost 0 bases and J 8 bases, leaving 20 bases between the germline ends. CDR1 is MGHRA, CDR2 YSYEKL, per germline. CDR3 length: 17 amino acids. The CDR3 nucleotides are TGCGCCAGCAGCCAAGATGCCTTTGGCGGGGCTGGCTATGAGCAGTTCTTC. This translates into CASSQDAFGGAGYEQFF.

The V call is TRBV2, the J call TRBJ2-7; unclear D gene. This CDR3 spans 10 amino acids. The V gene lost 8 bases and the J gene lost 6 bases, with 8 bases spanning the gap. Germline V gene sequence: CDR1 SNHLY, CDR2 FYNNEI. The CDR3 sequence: CASVDIEQYF. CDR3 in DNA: TGTGCCAGCGTCGACATCGAGCAGTACTTC.

The CDR3 DNA is TGTGCCAGCTCACCATCTACAGGGCCCACTGAAGCTTTCTTT. Translating gives CASSPSTGPTEAFF. This chain links TRBV18 with TRBJ1-1, with D tentatively TRBD1 (6 bases). V was cut by 2 bases and J by 4 bases, with 11 bases left in between. The CDR3 runs 14 residues. Germline loops: CDR1 KGHSH, CDR2 LQKENI.

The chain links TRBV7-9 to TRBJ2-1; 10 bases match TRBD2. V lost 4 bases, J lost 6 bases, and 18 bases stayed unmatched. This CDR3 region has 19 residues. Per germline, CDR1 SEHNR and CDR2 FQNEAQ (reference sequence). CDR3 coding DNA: TGTGCCAGCAGCTCTGGGGGAGCGGGAGGGCCCTCTGGGATCAATGAGCAGTTCTTC. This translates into CASSSGGAGGPSGINEQFF. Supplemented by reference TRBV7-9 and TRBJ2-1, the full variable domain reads DTGVSQNPRHKITKRGQNVTFRCDPISEHNRLYWYRQTLGQGPEFLTYFQNEAQLEKSRLLSDRFSAERPKGSFSTLEIQRTEQGDSAMYLCASSSGGAGGPSGINEQFFGPGTRLTVL.